This T cell receptor beta chain emerged from a study of cytomegalovirus exposure and HLA in healthy donors. Study at large: As released early, the data held 75 million to 90 million unique TCRs from HLA-typed donors. Overall study findings and caveats: In a later analysis, common viral pathogens appeared linked to several of the most significant clusters. Immune exposure information available was restricted to CMV serostatus.

Comment on this clone: Its antigen is still unknown.

60 Vbeta and 13 Jbeta primers were used in PCR. TCRdb keeps only in-frame clones here, not all; method: immunoSEQ multiplex PCR. The sample contains 100,000 to 150,000 clones, about 83% of which appear only once. Sampled while nominally healthy, donors likely had unrecorded immune exposures. Germline CDR1 is MGHRA and CDR2 is YSYEKL. V was shortened by 4 bases and J by 4 bases, with 19 bases between the two germline ends. The CDR3 covers 16 residues. J is TRBJ1-2 and V is TRBV4-1; D is uncertain. This TCR derives from a girl aged 2 to 10 in good health and CMV-seronegative. What was sequenced was PBMCs. Written as DNA, the CDR3 is TGCGCCAGCAGCCCCGGACCTCCAGGAGGGAGCTATGGCTACACCTTC. It codes for CASSPGPPGGSYGYTF.